Below, 18 T cell receptor beta chains from the same sample are listed, as sequenced in a study of low-dose radiotherapy and immunotherapy resistance in tumors. Noted time point: after trial treatment. Treatment: LDRT plus nivolumab, ipilimumab, low-dose cyclophosphamide and aspirin (RACIN trial). Alpha and beta chains were covered, as first-strand cDNA relied on TRAV- and TRBV-specific primers. A roughly 19-cycle PCR with a constant-region primer and V-primer adapter amplified TCRs. MiXCR, run by TCRdb on the reads, gives a single entry per CDR3 protein. The table shows more than 70,000 distinct CDR3 sequences, with roughly 20% occurring only once. Sequences were derived from PBMCs, sampled after low-dose radiotherapy plus immunotherapy. The receptor source for this set is a female donor with ovarian cancer.

This clonotype was found many times. This chain connects TRBV4-1 to TRBJ1-1, with D maybe TRBD1 (6 bases). The CDR3 has 17 residues. The V gene lost 4 bases and the J gene lost 0 bases, with 18 bases spanning the gap. CDR1 is MGHRA and CDR2 is YSYEKL in the germline V gene. The CDR3 bases are TGCGCCAGCAGCCGAGGGGGATTAGGGACCATGAACACTGAAGCTTTCTTT. Encoded protein: CASSRGGLGTMNTEAFF.

The V and J genes are TRBV6-2 or TRBV6-3 and TRBJ2-2, with 12 nucleotides matching TRBD1. CDR3 length: 15 amino acids. Germline V gene sequence: CDR1 MNHEY, CDR2 SVGEGT. V was pared by 5 bases and J by 7 bases, with 5 bases of the junction left unmatched. CDR3 nucleotides: TGTGCCAGCAGTCCCGGGACAGGGGGCAACGGGGAGCTGTTTTTT. It specifies CASSPGTGGNGELFF.

This clonotype was detected ten times or more. The chain links TRBV18 to TRBJ1-2; D is unclear. Trimming pared 1 base from V and 2 bases from J, leaving 20 bases between. The germline CDR1 and CDR2 sequences are KGHSH and LQKENI. The CDR3 is 18 amino acids. This CDR3 is CASSPLVSTERSNYGYTF. The CDR3 DNA follows: TGTGCCAGCTCACCACTGGTCTCGACCGAGAGATCCAACTATGGCTACACCTTC.

The chain joins TRBV18 to TRBJ2-5; maybe TRBD1 (5 bases). This CDR3 contains 15 residues. V was shortened by 3 bases and J by 5 bases, with 16 bases between the two germline ends. CDR1 KGHSH and CDR2 LQKENI come from the germline V gene. The CDR3 region is CASSPESRAGETQYF. In DNA form, the CDR3 reads TGTGCCAGCTCACCCGAGAGCAGGGCTGGGGAGACCCAGTACTTC.

Points on this clonotype: A far larger clone is one base from this, pointing to a likely read error. The V call is TRBV7-6, the J call TRBJ2-5; D gene ambiguous. Germline CDR1 reads SGHVS; CDR2 reads FNYEAQ. Trimming removed 6 bases at V and 5 bases at J, with 25 bases between. The length of the CDR3 is 17 residues. CDR3 nucleotide sequence: TGTGCCAGCAGGGCGGCGCAAGTAGAATTGAGAAGTGAGACCCAGTACTTC. Encoded protein: CASRAAQVELRSETQYF.

This clonotype was seen many times. The chain combines TRBV6-6 with TRBJ1-1, with D possibly being TRBD1 (6 bases). V lost 7 bases and J 7 bases, leaving 13 bases between the germline ends. CDR1 is MNHNY and CDR2 is SVGAGI in the germline V gene (reference sequence). This CDR3 is built from 12 residues. As DNA, the CDR3 is TGTGCCAGCACAATACAGGGTTTTGAAGCTTTCTTT. This sequence encodes CASTIQGFEAFF.

The table lists this clonotype with many counts. V usage is TRBV15 and J usage is TRBJ2-1; no reliable D call. Per germline, CDR1 LNHNV and CDR2 YYDKDF (reference sequence). V lost 3 bases to trimming and J lost 8 bases, with 20 bases between them. The CDR3 has 16 residues. CDR3 in DNA: TGTGCCACCAGCAGCGGTAGGGCTGGGTTGGTGGATGAGCAGTTCTTC. It yields the protein CATSSGRAGLVDEQFF.

The chain joins TRBV29-1 to TRBJ2-5, with 7 positions matching TRBD2. The V gene's germline CDR1 is SQVTM and CDR2 ANQGSEA. With V trimmed by 8 bases and J by 2 bases, 11 bases remained unmatched. The CDR3 totals 14 residues. The CDR3 DNA reads as TGCAGCTTCTCCTTGGGGGGGTGGCAAGAGACCCAGTACTTC. This translates into CSFSLGGWQETQYF.

This clonotype was recorded at least ten times. This CDR3 reads CASSADGHNYQPQHF. In DNA form, the CDR3 reads TGCGCCAGCAGCGCGGACGGACACAACTATCAGCCCCAGCATTTT. The chain links TRBV5-1 to TRBJ1-5; possible D gene TRBD1, 5 bases. The length of the CDR3 is 15 residues. Deletions cut 4 bases from V and 5 bases from J, with 16 bases between. Germline values: CDR1 SGHRS, CDR2 YFSETQ.

This clonotype was counted many times. The chain links TRBV6-2 or TRBV6-3 to TRBJ2-7; D not certain. Germline V gene sequence: CDR1 MNHEY, CDR2 SVGEGT. The V end lost 7 bases, the J end lost 4 bases, and 20 bases lay between the germline ends. The CDR3 loop spans 15 amino acids. DNA for the CDR3: TGTGCCAGCAAAGAACCAGGCCAAACTTTTTACGAGCAGTACTTC. Amino acids: CASKEPGQTFYEQYF.

About this clonotype itself: This may be a read error, as it is one base from a much larger clone. This sequence joins TRBV7-3 and TRBJ2-2, with D possibly being TRBD1 or TRBD2 (7 bases each). The germline V gene has CDR1 SGHTA and CDR2 FQGTGA. The CDR3 contains 16 residues. V was shortened by 5 bases and J by 3 bases, with 16 bases between the two germline ends. The CDR3 DNA sequence: TGTGCCAGCAGCCCAGGGGGGGGGCAGTACACCGGGGAGCTGTTTTTT. It encodes CASSPGGGQYTGELFF.

The chain joins TRBV9 to TRBJ2-3; D is unclear. This CDR3 is built from 14 residues. Germline CDR1 and CDR2: SGDLS and YYNGEE. Trimming pared 4 bases from V and 0 bases from J, leaving 9 bases between. The CDR3: CASSILVSTDTQYF. The CDR3 region has the DNA TGTGCCAGCAGCATTTTAGTCAGCACAGATACGCAGTATTTT.

On this clonotype itself: Relative to the germline gene, one junction end is altered; a read error may explain this. The rearrangement links TRBV4-1 to TRBJ1-6; possible D gene TRBD1, 5 bases. The CDR3 extends over 15 amino acids. Germline V gives CDR1 MGHRA, CDR2 YSYEKL. The CDR3 reads CASSQDRGVNSPLDF. In nucleotides, the CDR3 is TGCGCCAGCAGCCAAGATAGGGGAGTAAATTCACCCCTCGACTTT.

This clonotype was seen many times. The chain joins TRBV9 to TRBJ2-7, with D possibly called TRBD1 or TRBD2 (5 bases each). The V and J ends lost 4 bases and 6 bases respectively, with 17 bases between them. The CDR3 has 14 residues. The germline CDR1 and CDR2 sequences are SGDLS and YYNGEE. CDR3 coding DNA: TGTGCCAGCAGCATAGGGGCGGAGGCGAGCGAGCAGTACTTC. Translating gives CASSIGAEASEQYF.

V usage is TRBV12-3 or TRBV12-4 and J usage is TRBJ2-6; D gene unclear. This CDR3 has 13 amino acids. The V end lost 6 bases, the J end lost 3 bases, and 6 bases lay between the germline ends. CDR3 residues: CASRAGGANVLTF. In nucleotides, the CDR3 is TGTGCCAGCAGGGCTGGTGGGGCCAACGTCCTGACTTTC.

This clonotype came up many times. The V call is TRBV18, the J call TRBJ2-1, with D tentatively TRBD2 (6 bases). Germline CDR1 and CDR2: KGHSH and LQKENI. The CDR3 has 15 residues. V shed 0 bases and J shed 6 bases, with 12 bases lying between them. The CDR3 bases are TGTGCCAGCTCACCACCGGGACTTACTGTCAATGAGCAGTTCTTC. It codes for CASSPPGLTVNEQFF.

The chain recombines TRBV6-8 with TRBJ1-5; 7 bases agree with TRBD1. The germline gives CDR1 MNHGY, CDR2 SAAAGT. The CDR3 contains 12 residues. Germline trimming cut 5 bases from V and 7 bases from J; bases unmatched to any gene: 2. The CDR3, as DNA: TGTGCCAGCAGTAAAGGGGGCCAGCCCCAGCATTTT. Its protein is CASSKGGQPQHF.

The chain uses TRBV12-3 or TRBV12-4 and TRBJ1-1, with D possibly matching TRBD1 (6 bases). This CDR3 has 14 amino acids. Trimming took 7 bases from V and 1 from J, leaving 13 bases between them. For the CDR3, the DNA is TGTGCCAGCACCCGGGACACCACGAACACTGAAGCTTTCTTT. Amino acids: CASTRDTTNTEAFF.